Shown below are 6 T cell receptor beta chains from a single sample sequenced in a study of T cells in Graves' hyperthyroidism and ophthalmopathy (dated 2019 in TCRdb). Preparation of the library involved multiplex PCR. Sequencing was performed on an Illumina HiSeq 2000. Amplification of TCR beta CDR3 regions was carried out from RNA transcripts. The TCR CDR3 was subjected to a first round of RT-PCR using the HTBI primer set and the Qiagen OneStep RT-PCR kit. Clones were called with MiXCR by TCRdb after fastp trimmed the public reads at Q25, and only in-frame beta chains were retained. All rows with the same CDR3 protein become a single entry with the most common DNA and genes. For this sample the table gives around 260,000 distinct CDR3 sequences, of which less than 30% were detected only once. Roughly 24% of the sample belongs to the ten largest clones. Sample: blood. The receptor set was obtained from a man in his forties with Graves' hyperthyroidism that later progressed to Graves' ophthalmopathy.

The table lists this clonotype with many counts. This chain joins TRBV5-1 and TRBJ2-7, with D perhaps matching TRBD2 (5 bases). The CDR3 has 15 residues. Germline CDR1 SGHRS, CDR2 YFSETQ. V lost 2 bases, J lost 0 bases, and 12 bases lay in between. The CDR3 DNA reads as TGCGCCAGCAGCTTCGGCGGGCGACCCTCCTACGAGCAGTACTTC. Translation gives CASSFGGRPSYEQYF. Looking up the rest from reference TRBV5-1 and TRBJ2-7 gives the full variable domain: KAGVTQTPRYLIKTRGQQVTLSCSPISGHRSVSWYQQTPGQGLQFLFEYFSETQRNKGNFPGRFSGRQFSNSRSEMNVSTLELGDSALYLCASSFGGRPSYEQYFGPGTRLTVT.

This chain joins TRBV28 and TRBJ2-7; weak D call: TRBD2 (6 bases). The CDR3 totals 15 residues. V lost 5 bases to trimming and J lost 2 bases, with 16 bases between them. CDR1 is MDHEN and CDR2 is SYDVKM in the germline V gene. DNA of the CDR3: TGTGCCAGCAGTCCCCGGGACTTCTCGACCTACGAGCAGTACTTC. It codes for CASSPRDFSTYEQYF. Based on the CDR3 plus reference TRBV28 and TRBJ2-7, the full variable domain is DVKVTQSSRYLVKRTGEKVFLECVQDMDHENMFWYRQDPGLGLRLIYFSYDVKMKEKGDIPEGYSVSREKKERFSLILESASTNQTSMYLCASSPRDFSTYEQYFGPGTRLTVT.

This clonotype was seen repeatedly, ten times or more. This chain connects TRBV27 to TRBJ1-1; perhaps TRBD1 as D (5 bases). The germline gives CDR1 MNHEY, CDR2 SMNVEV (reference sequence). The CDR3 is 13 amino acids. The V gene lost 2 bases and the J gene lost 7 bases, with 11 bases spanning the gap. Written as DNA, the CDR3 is TGTGCCAGCAGTTTAGTTTCGGGGGTTGAAGCTTTCTTT. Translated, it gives CASSLVSGVEAFF.

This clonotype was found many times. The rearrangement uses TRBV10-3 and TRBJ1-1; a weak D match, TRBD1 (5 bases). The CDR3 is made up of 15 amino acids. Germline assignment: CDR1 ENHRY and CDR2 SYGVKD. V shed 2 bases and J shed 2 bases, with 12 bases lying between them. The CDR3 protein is CAISEGASSNTEAFF. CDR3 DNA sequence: TGTGCCATCAGTGAGGGGGCCAGCTCTAACACTGAAGCTTTCTTT.

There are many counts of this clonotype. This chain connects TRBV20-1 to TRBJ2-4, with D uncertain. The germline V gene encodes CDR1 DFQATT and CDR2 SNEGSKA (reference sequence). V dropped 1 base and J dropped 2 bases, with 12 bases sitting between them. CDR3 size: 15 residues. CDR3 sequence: CSARARGIPKNIQYF. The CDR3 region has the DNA TGCAGTGCTAGAGCGAGAGGTATCCCCAAAAACATTCAGTACTTC.

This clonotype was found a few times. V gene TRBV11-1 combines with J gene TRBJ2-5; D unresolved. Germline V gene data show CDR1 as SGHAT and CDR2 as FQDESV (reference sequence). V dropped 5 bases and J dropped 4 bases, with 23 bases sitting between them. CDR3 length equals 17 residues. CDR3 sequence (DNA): TGTGCCAGCAGCCCCCCGATTTTTGTAGGATTCCGAGAGACCCAGTACTTC. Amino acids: CASSPPIFVGFRETQYF.